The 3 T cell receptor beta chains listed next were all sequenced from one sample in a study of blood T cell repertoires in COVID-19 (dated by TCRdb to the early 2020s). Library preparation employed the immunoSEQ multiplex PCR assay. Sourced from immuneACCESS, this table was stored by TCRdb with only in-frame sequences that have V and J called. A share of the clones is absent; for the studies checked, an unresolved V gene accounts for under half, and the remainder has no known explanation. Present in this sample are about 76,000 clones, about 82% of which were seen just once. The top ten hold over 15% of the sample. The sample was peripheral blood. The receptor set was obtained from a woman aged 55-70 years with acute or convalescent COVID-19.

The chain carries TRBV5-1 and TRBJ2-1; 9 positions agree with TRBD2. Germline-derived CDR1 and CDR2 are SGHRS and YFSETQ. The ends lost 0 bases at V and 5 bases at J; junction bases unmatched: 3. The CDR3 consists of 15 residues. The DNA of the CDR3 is TGCGCCAGCAGCTTGGATAGCGGGGGTCACAATGAGCAGTTCTTC. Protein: CASSLDSGGHNEQFF.

In DNA form, the CDR3 reads TGTGCCACCAGTGATCCCGGGACAGCTAACTATGGCTACACCTTC. Amino acid sequence: CATSDPGTANYGYTF. V is TRBV24-1 and J is TRBJ1-2; 7 positions agree with TRBD1. The CDR3 extends over 15 amino acids. In germline, CDR1 is KGHDR, CDR2 SFDVKD. Trimming took 3 bases from V and 0 from J; bases not matched to a gene: 3.

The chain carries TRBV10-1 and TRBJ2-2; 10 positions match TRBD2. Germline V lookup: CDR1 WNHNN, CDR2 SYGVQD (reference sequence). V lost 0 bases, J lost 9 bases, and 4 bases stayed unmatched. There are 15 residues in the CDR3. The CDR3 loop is CASSESVAGGRELFF. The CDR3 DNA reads TGCGCCAGCAGTGAGTCGGTAGCGGGGGGCCGGGAGCTGTTTTTT.